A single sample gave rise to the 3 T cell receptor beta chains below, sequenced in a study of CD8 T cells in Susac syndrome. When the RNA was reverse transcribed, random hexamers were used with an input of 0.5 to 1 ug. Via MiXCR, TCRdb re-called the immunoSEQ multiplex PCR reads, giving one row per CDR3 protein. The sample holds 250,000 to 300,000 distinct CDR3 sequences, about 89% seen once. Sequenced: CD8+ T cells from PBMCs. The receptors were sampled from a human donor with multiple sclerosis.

CDR3 in DNA: TGTGCCAGCAGCTCTGGACAGGGGCGCTTGATCGAGCAGTACTTC. As protein: CASSSGQGRLIEQYF. The chain employs TRBV7-9 and TRBJ2-7; 9 bases line up with TRBD1. CDR3 length: 15 residues. Trimming removed 4 bases from V and 6 bases from J; junction bases left unmatched: 10. CDR1 and CDR2 from the germline V gene are SEHNR and FQNEAQ (reference sequence).

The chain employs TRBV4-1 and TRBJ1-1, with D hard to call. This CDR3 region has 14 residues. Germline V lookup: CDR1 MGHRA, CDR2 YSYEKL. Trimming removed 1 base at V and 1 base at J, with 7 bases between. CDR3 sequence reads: CASSQVGENTEAFF. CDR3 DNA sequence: TGCGCCAGCAGCCAAGTAGGAGAGAACACTGAAGCTTTCTTT.

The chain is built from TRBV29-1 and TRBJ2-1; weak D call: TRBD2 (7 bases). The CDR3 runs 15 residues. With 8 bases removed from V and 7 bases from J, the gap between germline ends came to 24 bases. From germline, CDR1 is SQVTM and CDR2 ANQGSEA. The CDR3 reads CSKTSGTTRGNEQFF. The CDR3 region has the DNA TGCAGCAAAACATCCGGGACTACGAGGGGGAATGAGCAGTTCTTC.